The rows below give T cell receptor beta chains drawn from one sample of a study of blood T cell repertoires in COVID-19. Using immunoSEQ multiplex PCR, the repertoire was profiled, and TCRdb retains in-frame clones only, with some absent. The repertoire holds 300,000 to 350,000 clones, with 88% as singletons. Sequenced material: PBMCs or T cells enriched from blood (not recorded which). The source of these receptors is a woman aged 25 to 45 who had been exposed to COVID-19. Both conserved end residues are part of each CDR3. A D gene is named only where the DNA matches it firmly. Size values are once, few and many counts, or a class for expanded clones, and some rows have none.

>TRBJ1-2|.|TRBV27|.
TGTGCCAGCAGTTTATGGGGAGCCAGCAACTATGGCTACACCTTC
CASSLWGASNYGYTF
>TRBJ2-7|.|TRBV28|.
TGTGCCAGCAGTCCCATTCGCCCTATTTCCTCCTCCTACGAGCAGTACTTC
CASSPIRPISSSYEQYF
>TRBJ2-7|.|TRBV6-5|.
TGTGCCAGCAGGGGACTTAGCGGACTCTCCTACGAGCAGTACTTC
CASRGLSGLSYEQYF
>TRBJ2-7|once|TRBV19|.
TGTGCCAGTAGTGTGGGACTGCCACTCTACGAGCAGTACTTC
CASSVGLPLYEQYF
>TRBJ2-7|once|TRBV19|TRBD1
TGTGCCAGTAGTATCGCTCCCCGGACAGGGGTCTACGAGCAGTACTTC
CASSIAPRTGVYEQYF
>TRBJ2-2|.|TRBV3-1/TRBV3-2|.
TGTGCCAGCAGCCAAAGGACAGACGCGAACACCGGGGAGCTGTTTTTT
CASSQRTDANTGELFF
>TRBJ2-3|.|TRBV9|.
TGTGCCAGCAGCGTACCCAACAGTTCCCGATTAAGTACCGCCTTTAGCACAGATACGCAGTATTTT
CASSVPNSSRLSTAFSTDTQYF
>TRBJ1-3|.|TRBV14|.
TGTGCCAGCAGCCTCGGCGGCAACCTTGGAAACACCATATATTTT
CASSLGGNLGNTIYF
>TRBJ2-3|.|TRBV7-3|.
TGTGCCAGCAGCTTAAGTCAAGGAGGGACAGATACGCAGTATTTT
CASSLSQGGTDTQYF
>TRBJ1-5|.|TRBV19|.
TGTGCCAGTAGTGCAACAGGGAATCAGCCCCAGCATTTT
CASSATGNQPQHF
>TRBJ2-5|.|TRBV6-5|TRBD2
TGTGCCAGCAGGGGACTAGCGAATCAAGAGACCCAGTACTTC
CASRGLANQETQYF
>TRBJ2-3|.|TRBV27|TRBD2
TGTGCCAGCAGTCCCCATCGGGCGGGAGACACAGATACGCAGTATTTT
CASSPHRAGDTDTQYF
>TRBJ1-5|.|TRBV28|.
TGTGCCAGCAGTTTAAGGGGCCCTACTCAGCCCCAGCATTTT
CASSLRGPTQPQHF
>TRBJ1-6|many|TRBV6-5|.
TGTGCCAGCAGTTACTCGACAGGATATAATTCACCCCTCCACTTT
CASSYSTGYNSPLHF
>TRBJ2-7|few|TRBV4-1|.
TGCGCCAGCAGCCAAGGGGGGGAGATCGAGCAGTACTTC
CASSQGGEIEQYF
>TRBJ2-3|.|TRBV19|TRBD2
TGTGCCGGATACGGGACTAGCGCCACAGATACGCAGTATTTT
CAGYGTSATDTQYF
>TRBJ2-3|.|TRBV11-2|TRBD2
TGTGCCAGCAGCTTAGGGGGGGGAGGGCTAGTTGCGTATACGCAGTATTTT
CASSLGGGGLVAYTQYF
>TRBJ1-5|.|TRBV12-5|TRBD1
TGTGCTAGTGGTAGGGACAGGTCGCCCCAGCATTTT
CASGRDRSPQHF
>TRBJ1-5|.|TRBV28|.
TGTGCCAGCAGTTTTCTCAACAGGGCGGGTCAGCCCCAGCATTTT
CASSFLNRAGQPQHF
>TRBJ2-1|.|TRBV27|TRBD1
TGTGCCAGCAGCGAATCTCGGGGACAGGGTTTGAATGAGCAGTTCTTC
CASSESRGQGLNEQFF
>TRBJ2-2|.|TRBV11-1|.
TGTGCCAGCAGCCCGGACAGCTCGAACACCGGGGAGCTGTTTTTT
CASSPDSSNTGELFF
>TRBJ2-7|.|TRBV11-3|TRBD1
TGTGCCAGCAGCAAAAGACAGGGGATCTCCTACGAGCAGTACTTC
CASSKRQGISYEQYF
>TRBJ2-6|.|TRBV10-3|TRBD1
TGTGCCATCAGTGCCGGGACAGACTCTGGGGCCAACGTCCTGACTTTC
CAISAGTDSGANVLTF
>TRBJ2-1|.|TRBV9|TRBD2
TGTGCCAGCAGCGTAGTGGCGGGAGGCCTCTACAATGAGCAGTTCTTC
CASSVVAGGLYNEQFF
>TRBJ2-7|.|TRBV11-3|TRBD2
TGTGCCAGCAGCTTATTTACTCCGGGAGGGGCCTTGGACGAGCAGTACTTC
CASSLFTPGGALDEQYF
>TRBJ1-5|.|TRBV27|.
TGTGCCAGCAGTTTTTATACGGGAGAACTTAATCAGCCCCAGCATTTT
CASSFYTGELNQPQHF
>TRBJ1-5|.|TRBV27|TRBD1
TGTGCCAGCAGTTTACAGGGGGTCAATCAGCCCCAGCATTTT
CASSLQGVNQPQHF
>TRBJ2-2|.|TRBV11-1|TRBD2
TGTGCCAGCAGCCCCGGGACTAGCCACACCGGGGAGCTGTTTTTT
CASSPGTSHTGELFF
>TRBJ2-7|.|TRBV28|.
TGTGCCAGCAATACAAGGTGGGGACTTTACTACGAGCAGTACTTC
CASNTRWGLYYEQYF
>TRBJ1-2|once|TRBV28|TRBD1
TGTGCCAGCAGCTACCGGGACAGGGGGCTTGGGGGCTACACCTTC
CASSYRDRGLGGYTF
>TRBJ2-7|.|TRBV12-3/TRBV12-4|.
TGTGCCAGCAGTTTTAGGAGCTCCTACGAGCAGTACTTC
CASSFRSSYEQYF
>TRBJ2-1|.|TRBV7-9|TRBD2
TGTGCCAGCAGCTCCCCGGGAGGAACCTACAATGAGCAGTTCTTC
CASSSPGGTYNEQFF
>TRBJ1-1|.|TRBV27|.
TGTGCCAGCAGTGTGACAGTGAACACTGAAGCTTTCTTT
CASSVTVNTEAFF
>TRBJ1-1|.|TRBV11-2|TRBD1
TGTGCCAGCAGGTCACATCGGACAGGGGTTGTATGGACTGAAGCTTTCTTT
CASRSHRTGVVWTEAFF
>TRBJ2-5|.|TRBV5-1|.
TGCGCCAGCAGCTTGGCCATTACAGTCCAAGAGACCCAGTACTTC
CASSLAITVQETQYF
>TRBJ2-6|.|TRBV28|.
TGTGCCAGCAGTTCCCCGGGTCCCGGGGCCAACGTCCTGACTTTC
CASSSPGPGANVLTF
>TRBJ1-4|.|TRBV5-5|TRBD1
TGTGCCAGCAGCTTGGTGGCGGGACAGGCCGAGGGAAAACTGTTTTTT
CASSLVAGQAEGKLFF
>TRBJ2-7|.|TRBV3-1/TRBV3-2|.
TGTGCCAGCAGCCAAGACCCGGGTTCCGAGCAGTACTTC
CASSQDPGSEQYF
>TRBJ1-1|.|TRBV19|TRBD1
TGTGCCAGTAGGAAAACAGGGGGCGCGAGCGAAGCTTTCTTT
CASRKTGGASEAFF
>TRBJ2-7|once|TRBV30|.
TGTGCCTGGAGTAGAGGAGGGCTTTCCTACGAGCAGTACTTC
CAWSRGGLSYEQYF
>TRBJ1-2|.|TRBV5-5|.
TGTGCCAGCAGCTTGGGTCCAGTTCTCTATGGCTACACCTTC
CASSLGPVLYGYTF
>TRBJ1-6|.|TRBV9|.
TGTGCCAGCAGCGCTACCGCGGGCGCGATAGGGAATTCACCCCTCCACTTT
CASSATAGAIGNSPLHF
>TRBJ1-6|.|TRBV30|TRBD1
TGTGCCTGGAGGCAGACAGGGGTTTCTCGTAATTCACCCCTCCACTTT
CAWRQTGVSRNSPLHF
>TRBJ1-5|.|TRBV7-2|.
TGTGCCAGCAGCCCCCGGTACCCCAATCAGCCCCAGCATTTT
CASSPRYPNQPQHF